Below are 10 T cell receptor beta chains sequenced from a single sample in a study of blood T cells in healthy people across ages. Sample-barcoded 5' priming and a J-beta primer mix drove a second PCR of roughly 7 to 11 cycles. Each CDR3 protein gets one entry after TCRdb re-called the 5' RACE reads with MiXCR. The table lists 750,000 to 950,000 distinct CDR3 sequences, about 48% of them singletons. The sequenced sample consisted of blood. The source is a man at least 80 years old in good health.

This clonotype was picked up many times. The chain is built from TRBV2 and TRBJ1-2, with 7 bases matching TRBD1. CDR1 and CDR2 from the germline V gene are SNHLY and FYNNEI. The CDR3 has 12 amino acids. V lost 7 bases, J lost 4 bases, and 3 bases stayed unmatched. The CDR3 is CASKGDSYGYTF. The CDR3, as DNA: TGTGCCAGCAAAGGGGACAGCTATGGCTACACCTTC.

J is TRBJ2-7 and V is TRBV18, with D possibly TRBD2 on 6 matching bases. CDR3 length equals 15 residues. The ends were cut back, 0 bases at V and 2 bases at J, with 11 bases in the middle. Germline CDR1 and CDR2: KGHSH and LQKENI. The CDR3 loop is CASSPPGGNPYEQYF. CDR3 nucleotides: TGTGCCAGCTCACCACCAGGAGGGAACCCCTACGAGCAGTACTTC.

V is TRBV29-1 and J is TRBJ2-7; the D is unclear. This CDR3 comprises 12 residues. CDR1 is SQVTM and CDR2 is ANQGSEA in the germline V gene. The ends were cut back, 6 bases at V and 2 bases at J, with 11 bases in the middle. The chain's CDR3 is CSVLPGPYEQYF. DNA for the CDR3: TGCAGCGTCCTACCGGGCCCCTACGAGCAGTACTTC.

The chain recombines TRBV12-5 with TRBJ2-1, with unresolved D. This CDR3 has 15 amino acids. V was pared by 3 bases and J by 0 bases, with 9 bases between. CDR1 is LGHNT and CDR2 is FRNRAP in the germline V gene. CDR3 sequence: CASGLRRPSYNEQFF. In DNA form, the CDR3 reads TGTGCTAGTGGTTTACGGCGGCCCTCCTACAATGAGCAGTTCTTC.

This chain connects TRBV11-2 to TRBJ1-2, with D hard to call. Trimming took off 1 base at V and 5 bases at J, with 14 bases between the two ends. The CDR3 totals 15 residues. The V gene's germline CDR1 is SGHAT and CDR2 FQNNGV. The chain's CDR3 is CASSLGESGFYGYTF. The CDR3 nucleotides read TGTGCCAGCAGCTTAGGGGAGTCGGGGTTTTATGGCTACACCTTC. Full variable domain (outside the CDR3, taken from reference TRBV11-2 and TRBJ1-2): EAGVAQSPRYKIIEKRQSVAFWCNPISGHATLYWYQQILGQGPKLLIQFQNNGVVDDSQLPKDRFSAERLKGVDSTLKIQPAKLEDSAVYLCASSLGESGFYGYTFGSGTRLTVV.

The V and J genes are TRBV6-5 and TRBJ2-3; either TRBD1 or TRBD2 may fit D (5 bases each). This CDR3 has 15 amino acids. Germline V gene sequence: CDR1 MNHEY, CDR2 SVGAGI. V gave up 2 bases and J gave up 3 bases, with 12 bases separating them. This CDR3 is CASSYTGARTDTQYF. CDR3 coding DNA: TGTGCCAGCAGTTACACCGGGGCGAGGACAGATACGCAGTATTTT.

The V call is TRBV14, the J call TRBJ1-2; the D gene is possibly TRBD1 (6 bases). V was trimmed by 1 base and J by 3 bases, leaving 15 bases between them. Germline V gene sequence: CDR1 SGHDN, CDR2 FVKESK. This CDR3 spans 16 amino acids. The DNA of the CDR3 is TGTGCCAGCAGCCAAGGGCACCGGGGGCCTGACTATGGCTACACCTTC. Translating gives CASSQGHRGPDYGYTF.

V is TRBV12-3 or TRBV12-4 and J is TRBJ1-1; D unresolved. Trimming stripped 3 bases from V and 10 bases from J, with 12 bases between. There are 12 residues in the CDR3. In DNA form, the CDR3 reads TGTGCCAGCAGTTTGGGTTTGAGGAGAGCTTTCTTT. Its protein product is CASSLGLRRAFF.

The rearrangement joins TRBV19 to TRBJ1-2, with D perhaps TRBD1 (6 bases). V was cut by 3 bases and J by 6 bases, with 11 bases left in between. Germline CDR1 and CDR2: LNHDA and SQIVND (reference sequence). The CDR3 is 13 residues long. In nucleotides, the CDR3 is TGTGCCAGTAGTATGGCGAACAGGGATGGCTACACCTTC. Encoded protein: CASSMANRDGYTF.

The V and J genes are TRBV11-2 and TRBJ2-3; D might be TRBD1 (5 bases). CDR3 length: 15 amino acids. V dropped 1 base and J dropped 14 bases, with 22 bases sitting between them. Germline lookup yields CDR1 SGHAT and CDR2 FQNNGV. CDR3 protein: CASSLAPQGRRYAYF. CDR3 DNA sequence: TGTGCCAGCAGCTTAGCCCCCCAGGGTCGCAGATACGCGTATTTT.